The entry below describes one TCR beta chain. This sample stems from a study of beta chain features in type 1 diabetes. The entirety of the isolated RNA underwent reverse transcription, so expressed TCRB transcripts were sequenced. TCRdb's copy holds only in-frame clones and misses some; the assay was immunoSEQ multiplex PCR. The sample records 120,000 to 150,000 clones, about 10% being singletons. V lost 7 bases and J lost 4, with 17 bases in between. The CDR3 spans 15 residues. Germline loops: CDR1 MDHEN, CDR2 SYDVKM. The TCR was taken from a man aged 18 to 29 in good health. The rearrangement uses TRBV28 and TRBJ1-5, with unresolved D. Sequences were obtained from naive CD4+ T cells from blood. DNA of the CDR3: TGTGCCAGCACTTCCAGAGGGATATGGAATCAGCCCCAGCATTTT. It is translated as CASTSRGIWNQPQHF.